This T cell receptor (beta chain) is drawn from a study of cytomegalovirus exposure and HLA in healthy donors. Healthy people donating bone marrow made up the donors. PCR amplification relied on 60 Vbeta primers (plus 13 Jbeta primers). Using immunoSEQ multiplex PCR, the repertoire was profiled, and TCRdb retains in-frame clones only, with some absent. The sample includes 200,000 or so clones, approximately 85% seen only once; the top ten take 5.5% to 7%. This clone has only one observation. This clonotype was sampled from a woman between 50 and 59 years old in good health and CMV-seropositive. Sequencing was carried out using PBMCs.

The CDR3 bases are TGTGCCACCATGGGTAGCGGGAGGGAACCCAAAAACATTCAGTACTTC. This gives the protein CATMGSGREPKNIQYF. V is TRBV10-3 and J is TRBJ2-4; 11 nucleotides line up with TRBD2. With V trimmed by 10 bases and J by 2 bases, 10 bases remained unmatched. The CDR3 totals 16 residues. Germline V gene data show CDR1 as ENHRY and CDR2 as SYGVKD.